A selection of T cell receptor beta chains follows, all from one sample in a study of early T cells in non-severe SARS-CoV-2 infection. TCRdb re-called the 5' RACE reads through MiXCR, storing one row per CDR3 protein. This table holds 55,000 to 70,000 distinct CDR3 sequences, around 5.6% found once. Sequenced sample: whole blood. The receptor set was obtained from an adult who was a healthcare worker with PCR-confirmed SARS-CoV-2 infection or an uninfected control (not recorded which). The CDR3 runs from the conserved cysteine through the conserved F or W. The D gene is left open where the match is weak. For some rows the clone size is stated as once, few or many, or as a class when expanded; others skip it.

clone size	V gene	J gene	D gene	CDR3 DNA	CDR3 protein
many	TRBV5-4	TRBJ2-7	-	TGTGCCAGCAGCTTGGGAAAAGGGCTGCCCTACGAGCAGTACTTC	CASSLGKGLPYEQYF
many	TRBV12-3/TRBV12-4	TRBJ1-4	-	TGTGCCAGCAGTTTAGACAGGACTGAAAAACTGTTTTTT	CASSLDRTEKLFF
many	TRBV29-1	TRBJ2-1	TRBD2	TGCAGCGCTCCGGGACTAGCCCACAATGAGCAGTTCTTC	CSAPGLAHNEQFF
many	TRBV20-1	TRBJ1-2	TRBD1	TGCAGTGCTAGTCCCCAACAGGGGGCGGGCGGCTACACCTTC	CSASPQQGAGGYTF
many	TRBV11-2	TRBJ1-2	TRBD1	TGTGCCAGCAGCCCGGGACAGGGTTATAACTATGGCTACACCTTC	CASSPGQGYNYGYTF
-	TRBV5-6	TRBJ2-7	-	TGTGCCAGCAGCCGCACGACAGTACCCGAGCAGTACTTC	CASSRTTVPEQYF
-	TRBV29-1	TRBJ2-1	TRBD2	TGCAGCGTTTTGCCGGGGGGGTACAATGAGCAGTTCTTC	CSVLPGGYNEQFF
many	TRBV6-5	TRBJ2-2	-	TGTGCCAGCAGCCTCCAAGGCGGGAAGGGCGGGGAGCTGTTTTTT	CASSLQGGKGGELFF
many	TRBV20-1	TRBJ2-1	-	TGCAGTGCTAGAACCGCTGTTGAGCAGTTCTTC	CSARTAVEQFF
many	TRBV20-1	TRBJ1-4	-	TGCAGTGCTAGAGTAGGAGGGTCTAATGAAAAACTGTTTTTT	CSARVGGSNEKLFF
many	TRBV30	TRBJ2-1	-	TGTGCCTGGAGTTTCGGAGGGGGGCGAGAGCAGTTCTTC	CAWSFGGGREQFF
many	TRBV19	TRBJ1-5	-	TGTGCCAGTAGTATTTCACAGGGCCCTAATCAGCCCCAGCATTTT	CASSISQGPNQPQHF
-	TRBV29-1	TRBJ1-1	-	TGCAGCTCCTACGTCGGGAACACTGAATCTTTCTTT	CSSYVGNTESFF
many	TRBV11-3	TRBJ2-4	-	TGTGCCAGCAGCTACTCCAAGCTGACTGCCTGCTCAGGGTACATTCAGTACTTC	CASSYSKLTACSGYIQYF
few	TRBV9	TRBJ2-3	-	TGTGCCAGCAGCCTCTCGGGGGGCCCAGATACGCAGTATTTT	CASSLSGGPDTQYF
many	TRBV7-9	TRBJ1-6	-	TGTGCCAGCAGCGGGGACCCTTTGGGACTCCTCCACTTT	CASSGDPLGLLHF
-	TRBV12-3/TRBV12-4	TRBJ1-2	TRBD1	TGTGCCAGCAGCCATGGGGACAGGACGAACTATGGCTACACCTTC	CASSHGDRTNYGYTF
-	TRBV16	TRBJ1-2	-	TGTGCCAGCAGCCAATTCCCGGGGGTAGGCTACACCTTC	CASSQFPGVGYTF
-	TRBV28	TRBJ2-1	-	TGTGCCAGCAGGACGGGGGTAGATAGGGAGTTCTTC	CASRTGVDREFF
few	TRBV27	TRBJ2-5	-	TGTGCCAGCAGTTTCTGGTCGGGGGGCACGGAGACCCAGTACTTC	CASSFWSGGTETQYF
few	TRBV12-3/TRBV12-4	TRBJ2-3	-	TGTGCCAGCAGTTTTGGGTTAACTGGATTGGGGGATACGCAGTATTTT	CASSFGLTGLGDTQYF
many	TRBV20-1	TRBJ1-4	-	TGCAGTGCTAGACATCTTGAAAAACTGTTTTTT	CSARHLEKLFF
many	TRBV2	TRBJ1-5	-	TGTGCCAGCAGTGACGCGCATCAGGGAGGCATTCAGCCCCAGCATTTT	CASSDAHQGGIQPQHF
many	TRBV7-3	TRBJ1-1	-	TGTGCCAGCAGTTTAGGCCCAGCGAACACTGAAGCTTTCTTT	CASSLGPANTEAFF
many	TRBV27	TRBJ1-6	-	TGTGCCAGCAGTTTATGGGAGGGTATGGATTCACCCCTCCACTTT	CASSLWEGMDSPLHF
many	TRBV20-1	TRBJ1-6	TRBD1	TGCAGTGCACCAGGACAGGGGGTAAATTCACCCCTCCACTTT	CSAPGQGVNSPLHF
many	TRBV3-1	TRBJ2-2	TRBD1	TGTGCCAGCAGCCTAAGACAGGGATCGAACACCGGGGAGCTGTTTTTT	CASSLRQGSNTGELFF
many	TRBV7-2	TRBJ2-1	-	TGTGCCAGCAGCTCAGATCAGATGGGACACCTTAATGAGCAGTTCTTC	CASSSDQMGHLNEQFF
many	TRBV9	TRBJ2-1	-	TGTGCCAGCAGCGTAGGTCAGCGACCAAGGCAAAATGAGCAGTTCTTC	CASSVGQRPRQNEQFF
many	TRBV18	TRBJ2-1	-	TGTGCCAGCTCACGGGATCGCCAGACGTACAATGAGCAGTTCTTC	CASSRDRQTYNEQFF
few	TRBV20-1	TRBJ2-6	-	TGCAGTGCTCGGATCTCTGGGGCCAACGTCCTGACTTTC	CSARISGANVLTF
few	TRBV12-3/TRBV12-4	TRBJ2-7	TRBD1	TGTGCCAGCAGTCACCGGACAGGGGGAAGCTCCTACGAGCAGTACTTC	CASSHRTGGSSYEQYF
many	TRBV28	TRBJ2-4	-	TGTGCCAGCAGTCACGCCACGGGGGCCGTCTTAGCCAAAAACATTCAGTACTTC	CASSHATGAVLAKNIQYF
many	TRBV3-1	TRBJ2-7	-	TGTGCCAGCAGCCATGGAGGGACAGTCGTTCTAGAGCAGTACTTC	CASSHGGTVVLEQYF
few	TRBV4-1	TRBJ1-1	-	TGCGCCAGCAGCCAAGAAGGAACGGGGGCGCGAACTGAAGCTTTCTTT	CASSQEGTGARTEAFF
-	TRBV24-1	TRBJ2-1	TRBD2	TGTGCCACCAGTGACCGCGCCGGGACTAGCGGTTACAATGAGCAGTTCTTC	CATSDRAGTSGYNEQFF
many	TRBV4-1	TRBJ2-3	-	TGCGCCAGCAGCCAAGATGGGCCCACAGATACGCAGTATTTT	CASSQDGPTDTQYF
few	TRBV7-2	TRBJ2-2	-	TGTGCCAGCCCGGTCGCGGCGGGGAGTAACACCGGGGAGCTGTTTTTT	CASPVAAGSNTGELFF
few	TRBV12-3/TRBV12-4	TRBJ2-5	TRBD2	TGTGCCAGCAGGTACCGGGGACTACCCCAAGAGACCCAGTACTTC	CASRYRGLPQETQYF
many	TRBV12-3/TRBV12-4	TRBJ2-2	-	TGTGCCAGTTCCGGCGGGGAGCTGTTTTTT	CASSGGELFF
many	TRBV7-2	TRBJ2-7	-	TGTGCCAGCAGATTTGGGGGCAGCCAGAACTACGAGCAGTACTTC	CASRFGGSQNYEQYF
-	TRBV20-1	TRBJ2-3	-	TGCAGTGTCCTGAGCCAGGCCTGGTCTAGCACAGATACGCAGTATTTT	CSVLSQAWSSTDTQYF
many	TRBV19	TRBJ2-6	TRBD2	TGTGCAACGGGAGGGGAGGTCCCTGGGGCCAACGTCCTGACTTTC	CATGGEVPGANVLTF
many	TRBV7-2	TRBJ1-3	-	TGTGCCAGCAGCTCTGGGGTTGGAAACACCATATATTTT	CASSSGVGNTIYF
few	TRBV14	TRBJ1-2	-	TGTGCCAGCAGCCAAGATCTTTCCTATGGCTACACCTTC	CASSQDLSYGYTF
many	TRBV27	TRBJ1-5	-	TGTGCCAGCAGTCCGACGGGGGCCCAATCGAGGCCCCAGCATTTT	CASSPTGAQSRPQHF
few	TRBV7-6	TRBJ2-1	TRBD2	TGTGCCAGCAGCTTGACTAGCGGGGGTCACAATGAGCAGTTCTTC	CASSLTSGGHNEQFF
-	TRBV12-5	TRBJ1-3	TRBD1	TGTGCTAGTGGTTTGATGACAGGGTTCTCTGGAAACACCATATATTTT	CASGLMTGFSGNTIYF
many	TRBV12-3/TRBV12-4	TRBJ1-5	-	TGTGCCAGCAGTTGGGGGAGCAACAGCAATCAGCCCCAGCATTTT	CASSWGSNSNQPQHF
-	TRBV15	TRBJ2-6	-	TGTGCCACCAGCAGCGGAGGGTCTGGGGCCAACGTCCTGACTTTC	CATSSGGSGANVLTF
few	TRBV7-6	TRBJ2-7	-	TGTGCCAGCAGCTTAGACCTGGCCAGTAACGAGCAGTACTTC	CASSLDLASNEQYF
few	TRBV4-1	TRBJ1-2	-	TGCGCCAGCAGCCAATCACCTCCGGGACTCCGGAACTATGGCTACACCTTC	CASSQSPPGLRNYGYTF